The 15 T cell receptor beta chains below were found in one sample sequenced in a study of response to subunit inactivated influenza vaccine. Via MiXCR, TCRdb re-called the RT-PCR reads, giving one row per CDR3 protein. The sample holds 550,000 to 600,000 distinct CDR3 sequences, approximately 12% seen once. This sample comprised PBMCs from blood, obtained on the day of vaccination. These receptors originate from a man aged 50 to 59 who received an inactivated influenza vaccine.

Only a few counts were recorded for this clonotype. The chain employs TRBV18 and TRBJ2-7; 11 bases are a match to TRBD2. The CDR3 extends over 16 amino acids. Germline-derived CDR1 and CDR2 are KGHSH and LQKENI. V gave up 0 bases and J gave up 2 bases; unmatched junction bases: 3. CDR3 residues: CASSPPGLADTYEQYF. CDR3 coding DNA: TGTGCCAGCTCACCACCGGGACTAGCGGATACCTACGAGCAGTACTTC. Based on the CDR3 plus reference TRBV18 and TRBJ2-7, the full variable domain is NAGVMQNPRHLVRRRGQEARLRCSPMKGHSHVYWYRQLPEEGLKFMVYLQKENIIDESGMPKERFSAEFPKEGPSILRIQQVVRGDSAAYFCASSPPGLADTYEQYFGPGTRLTVT.

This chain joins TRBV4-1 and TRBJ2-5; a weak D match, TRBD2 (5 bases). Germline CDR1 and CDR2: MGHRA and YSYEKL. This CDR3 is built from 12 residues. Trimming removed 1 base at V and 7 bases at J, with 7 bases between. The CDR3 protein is CASSQGERTQYF. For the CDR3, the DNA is TGCGCCAGCAGCCAAGGGGAGAGGACCCAGTACTTC.

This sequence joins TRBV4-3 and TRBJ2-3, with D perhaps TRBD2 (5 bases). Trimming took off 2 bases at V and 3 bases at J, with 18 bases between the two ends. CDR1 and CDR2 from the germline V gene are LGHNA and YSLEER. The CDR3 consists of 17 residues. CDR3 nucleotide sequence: TGCGCCAGCAGCCAACGAACGGCGGGTGCAAGGACAGATACGCAGTATTTT. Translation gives CASSQRTAGARTDTQYF.

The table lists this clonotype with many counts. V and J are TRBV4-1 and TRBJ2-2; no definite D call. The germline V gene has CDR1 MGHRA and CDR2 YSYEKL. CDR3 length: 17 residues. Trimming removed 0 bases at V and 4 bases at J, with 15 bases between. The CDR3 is CASSQDPGRMRTGELFF. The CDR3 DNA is TGCGCCAGCAGCCAAGACCCGGGTCGAATGCGCACCGGGGAGCTGTTTTTT.

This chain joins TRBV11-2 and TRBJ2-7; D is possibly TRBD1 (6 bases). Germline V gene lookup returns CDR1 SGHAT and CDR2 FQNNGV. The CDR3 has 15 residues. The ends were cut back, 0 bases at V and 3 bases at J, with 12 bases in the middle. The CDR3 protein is CASSLDRGHNYEQYF. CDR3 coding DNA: TGTGCCAGCAGCTTAGATAGGGGACACAACTACGAGCAGTACTTC. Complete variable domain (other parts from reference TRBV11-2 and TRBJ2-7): EAGVAQSPRYKIIEKRQSVAFWCNPISGHATLYWYQQILGQGPKLLIQFQNNGVVDDSQLPKDRFSAERLKGVDSTLKIQPAKLEDSAVYLCASSLDRGHNYEQYFGPGTRLTVT.

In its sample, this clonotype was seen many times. The CDR3 DNA reads as TGTGCCAGCAGTACACAGGGGGCCTACAATGAGCAGTTCTTC. This codes for CASSTQGAYNEQFF. This chain links TRBV12-3 or TRBV12-4 with TRBJ2-1, with TRBD1 matching 8 bases. The length of the CDR3 is 14 residues. The ends lost 5 bases at V and 2 bases at J; junction bases unmatched: 2.

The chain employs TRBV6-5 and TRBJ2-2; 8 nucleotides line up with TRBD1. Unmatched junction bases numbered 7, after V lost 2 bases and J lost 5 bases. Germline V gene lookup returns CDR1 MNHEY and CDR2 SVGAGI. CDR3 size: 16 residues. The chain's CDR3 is CASSYIGQGKTGELFF. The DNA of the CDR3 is TGTGCCAGCAGTTACATAGGACAGGGAAAAACCGGGGAGCTGTTTTTT.

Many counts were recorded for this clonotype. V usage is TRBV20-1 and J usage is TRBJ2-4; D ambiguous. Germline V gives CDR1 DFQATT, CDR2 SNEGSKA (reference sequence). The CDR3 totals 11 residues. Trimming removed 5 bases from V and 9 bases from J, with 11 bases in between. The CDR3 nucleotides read TGCAGTGCTCGCCTCTCGGGCATTCAGTACTTC. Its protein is CSARLSGIQYF.

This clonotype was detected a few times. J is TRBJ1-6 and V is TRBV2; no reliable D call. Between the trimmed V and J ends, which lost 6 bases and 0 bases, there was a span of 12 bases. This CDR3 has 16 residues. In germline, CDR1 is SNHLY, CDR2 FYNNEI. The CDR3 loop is CASSARRSSYNSPLHF. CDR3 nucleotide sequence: TGTGCCAGCAGCGCTCGACGGAGCTCCTATAATTCACCCCTCCACTTT.

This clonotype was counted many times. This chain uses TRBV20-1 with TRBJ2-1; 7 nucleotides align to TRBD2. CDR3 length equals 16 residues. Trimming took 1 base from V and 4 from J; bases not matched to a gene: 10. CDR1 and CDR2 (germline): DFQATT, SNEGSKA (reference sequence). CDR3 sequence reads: CSARVPSGARYNEQFF. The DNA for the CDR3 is TGCAGTGCTAGAGTGCCTAGCGGCGCCCGGTACAATGAGCAGTTCTTC.

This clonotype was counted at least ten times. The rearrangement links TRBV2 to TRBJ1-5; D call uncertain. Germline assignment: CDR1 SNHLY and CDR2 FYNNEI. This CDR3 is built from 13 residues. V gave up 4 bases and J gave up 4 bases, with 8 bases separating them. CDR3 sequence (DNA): TGTGCCAGCAGTGTACAAAGGAATCAGCCCCAGCATTTT. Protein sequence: CASSVQRNQPQHF.

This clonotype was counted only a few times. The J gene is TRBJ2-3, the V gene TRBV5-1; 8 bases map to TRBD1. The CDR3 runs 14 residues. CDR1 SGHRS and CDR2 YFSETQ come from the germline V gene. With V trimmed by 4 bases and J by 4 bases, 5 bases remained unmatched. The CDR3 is CASSKDRVSDTQYF. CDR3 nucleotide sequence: TGCGCCAGCAGCAAGGACAGGGTTTCAGATACGCAGTATTTT.

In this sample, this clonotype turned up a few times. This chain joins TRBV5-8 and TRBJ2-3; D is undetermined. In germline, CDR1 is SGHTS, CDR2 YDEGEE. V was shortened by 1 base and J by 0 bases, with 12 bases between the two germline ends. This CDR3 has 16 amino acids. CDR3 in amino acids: CASSLFRGGSTDTQYF. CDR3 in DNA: TGTGCCAGCAGCTTGTTTCGTGGCGGCAGCACAGATACGCAGTATTTT.

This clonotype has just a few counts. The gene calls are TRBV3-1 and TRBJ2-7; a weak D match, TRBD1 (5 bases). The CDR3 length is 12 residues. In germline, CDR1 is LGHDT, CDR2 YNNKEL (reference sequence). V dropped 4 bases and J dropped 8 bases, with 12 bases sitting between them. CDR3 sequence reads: CASSPQGFKQYF. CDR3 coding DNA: TGTGCCAGCAGCCCCCAGGGTTTCAAGCAGTACTTC.

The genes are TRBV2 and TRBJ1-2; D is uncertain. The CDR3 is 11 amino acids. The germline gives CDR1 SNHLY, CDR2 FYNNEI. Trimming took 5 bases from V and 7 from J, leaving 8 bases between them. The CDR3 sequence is CASSLVTGYTF. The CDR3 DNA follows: TGTGCCAGCAGTTTAGTCACTGGCTACACCTTC.